This is a list of T cell receptor beta chains from one sample in a study of T cell repertoires in cytomegalovirus infection. TCRdb itself ran the reads through MiXCR, one entry per CDR3 protein. The table includes some 160,000 distinct CDR3 sequences, roughly 15% detected once. The sequencing sample was made of CD8+ T cells from PBMCs. These receptor sequences come from a human donor in good health (CMV status not recorded). Some clones in this sample may be carry-over from other donors' samples. Each CDR3 is given with its conserved first and last residue. A D gene is named only where the DNA matches it firmly. A clone size is listed for some rows: how often the clone was seen (once, few, many), or a class if it is expanded.

d_gene: TRBD1
v_gene: TRBV6-5
abundance: -
j_gene: TRBJ2-1
CDR3nt: TGTGCCAGCAGTCACACAGGGGGCGAGCAGTTCTTC
CDR3aa: CASSHTGGEQFF

d_gene: TRBD1
v_gene: TRBV12-3/TRBV12-4
abundance: few
j_gene: TRBJ1-2
CDR3nt: TGTGCCAGCAGTTTTTTCCTCCGGGACAGGGGTAATGGCTACACCTTC
CDR3aa: CASSFFLRDRGNGYTF

d_gene: -
v_gene: TRBV7-2
abundance: many
j_gene: TRBJ2-1
CDR3nt: TGTGCCAGCAGCTACACCGGGACTTCCTACAATGAGCAGTTCTTC
CDR3aa: CASSYTGTSYNEQFF

d_gene: -
v_gene: TRBV29-1
abundance: -
j_gene: TRBJ2-1
CDR3nt: TGCAGCGTTGATGCAGATGGCCCCTACAATGAGCAGTTCTTC
CDR3aa: CSVDADGPYNEQFF

d_gene: TRBD1
v_gene: TRBV7-8
abundance: few
j_gene: TRBJ2-7
CDR3nt: TGTGCCAGCGGAACCCTTGGGACAGGAGACGAGCAGTACTTC
CDR3aa: CASGTLGTGDEQYF

d_gene: -
v_gene: TRBV14
abundance: few
j_gene: TRBJ2-7
CDR3nt: TGTGCCAGCAGCCAAGAAAGGTCTGGGGTCGAGCAGTACTTC
CDR3aa: CASSQERSGVEQYF

d_gene: TRBD2
v_gene: TRBV4-2
abundance: -
j_gene: TRBJ2-7
CDR3nt: TGTGCCAGCAGCCAAGGGGAACTAGCGGGGTCATACGAGCAGTACTTC
CDR3aa: CASSQGELAGSYEQYF

d_gene: -
v_gene: TRBV12-3/TRBV12-4
abundance: few
j_gene: TRBJ2-2
CDR3nt: TGTGCCAGTTCCAAAGGAGTAGGGGTAGGCACCGGGGAGCTGTTTTTT
CDR3aa: CASSKGVGVGTGELFF

d_gene: -
v_gene: TRBV7-2
abundance: few
j_gene: TRBJ2-3
CDR3nt: TGTGCCAGCAGCTTAGGGTCGCTGGGGTCCCCCACAGATACGCAGTATTTT
CDR3aa: CASSLGSLGSPTDTQYF

d_gene: -
v_gene: TRBV28
abundance: -
j_gene: TRBJ1-1
CDR3nt: TGTGCCAGCACCCTAAATAGTGGCATGAACACTGAAGCTTTCTTT
CDR3aa: CASTLNSGMNTEAFF

d_gene: -
v_gene: TRBV7-9
abundance: -
j_gene: TRBJ2-3
CDR3nt: TGTGCCAGCAGCTTACGAGGTTCCGGCACAGATACGCAGTATTTT
CDR3aa: CASSLRGSGTDTQYF

d_gene: -
v_gene: TRBV11-3
abundance: -
j_gene: TRBJ2-1
CDR3nt: TGTGCCAGCAGCTTTGGAAGTTGGACAGGGGATTACTCTAGCGGGCGAAGCTCCTACAATGAGCAGTTCTTC
CDR3aa: CASSFGSWTGDYSSGRSSYNEQFF

d_gene: -
v_gene: TRBV28
abundance: few
j_gene: TRBJ2-1
CDR3nt: TGTGCCAGCAGGGGACCAACAGACTACAATGAGCAGTTCTTC
CDR3aa: CASRGPTDYNEQFF

d_gene: -
v_gene: TRBV28
abundance: medium-sized
j_gene: TRBJ2-7
CDR3nt: TGTGCCAACCCTCCGGGGGAACCCTACGAGCAGTACTTC
CDR3aa: CANPPGEPYEQYF

d_gene: TRBD1
v_gene: TRBV28
abundance: -
j_gene: TRBJ2-1
CDR3nt: TGTGCCAGCAGTTTATGGATGGACAGGGGCTCAAACAATGAGCAGTTCTTC
CDR3aa: CASSLWMDRGSNNEQFF

d_gene: -
v_gene: TRBV9
abundance: -
j_gene: TRBJ1-2
CDR3nt: TGTGCCAGCAGCGTCGGACATTTGGTTTCTAACTATGGCTACACCTTC
CDR3aa: CASSVGHLVSNYGYTF

d_gene: -
v_gene: TRBV12-5
abundance: -
j_gene: TRBJ1-5
CDR3nt: TGTGCTAGTGGTTTGGTACAGGGAAGGCAGCCCCAGCATTTT
CDR3aa: CASGLVQGRQPQHF

d_gene: -
v_gene: TRBV30
abundance: -
j_gene: TRBJ1-2
CDR3nt: TGTGCCTGGAGTTGCAATCTAGGACGTGGCTACACCTTC
CDR3aa: CAWSCNLGRGYTF

d_gene: -
v_gene: TRBV28
abundance: few
j_gene: TRBJ2-4
CDR3nt: TGTGCCAGCAGCGTTAGGGGCTACCAAAACATTCAGTACTTC
CDR3aa: CASSVRGYQNIQYF

d_gene: TRBD2
v_gene: TRBV7-9
abundance: -
j_gene: TRBJ2-7
CDR3nt: TGTGCCAGCAGCAGTCCTATGGTAGCGGGGAGCTACGAGCAGTACTTC
CDR3aa: CASSSPMVAGSYEQYF

d_gene: TRBD2
v_gene: TRBV19
abundance: -
j_gene: TRBJ2-5
CDR3nt: TGTGCCAGTAGTATAGACCTGGCTTTTGTTAAGCGGGAAGAAGAGACCCAGTACTTC
CDR3aa: CASSIDLAFVKREEETQYF

d_gene: TRBD1
v_gene: TRBV6-8
abundance: few
j_gene: TRBJ1-5
CDR3nt: TGTGCCAGCAGTAAGGACAGGGGGGATCAGCCCCAGCATTTT
CDR3aa: CASSKDRGDQPQHF

d_gene: -
v_gene: TRBV4-3
abundance: -
j_gene: TRBJ1-5
CDR3nt: TGCGCCAGCAGCCGAGGACCTTGGGAGCAGCCCCAGCATTTT
CDR3aa: CASSRGPWEQPQHF

d_gene: -
v_gene: TRBV7-8
abundance: few
j_gene: TRBJ1-2
CDR3nt: TGTGCCAGCAGCGTAGCGAAGGGACTGACCTTGCGCTATGGCTACACCTTC
CDR3aa: CASSVAKGLTLRYGYTF

d_gene: -
v_gene: TRBV20-1
abundance: -
j_gene: TRBJ2-7
CDR3nt: TGCAGTGCTAGCACTCTGGGTGGGTCGGGAGCTACCTACGAGCAGTACTTC
CDR3aa: CSASTLGGSGATYEQYF

d_gene: TRBD2
v_gene: TRBV14
abundance: -
j_gene: TRBJ2-1
CDR3nt: TGTGCCAGCAGCAAAAAAGCGGGAGTTTCCTACAATGAGCAGTTCTTC
CDR3aa: CASSKKAGVSYNEQFF

d_gene: -
v_gene: TRBV12-3/TRBV12-4
abundance: -
j_gene: TRBJ2-6
CDR3nt: TGTGCCAGCAGTCTATTGCACTCTGGGGCCAACGTCCTGACTTTC
CDR3aa: CASSLLHSGANVLTF

d_gene: TRBD2
v_gene: TRBV12-3/TRBV12-4
abundance: -
j_gene: TRBJ2-6
CDR3nt: TGTGCCAGCAGCCGATCTAGCGGTGGGGCCAACGTCCTGACTTTC
CDR3aa: CASSRSSGGANVLTF

d_gene: -
v_gene: TRBV7-9
abundance: -
j_gene: TRBJ2-7
CDR3nt: TGTGCCAGCAGCTCCCCTATTGACGGGGGATTCGACGAGCAGTACTTC
CDR3aa: CASSSPIDGGFDEQYF

d_gene: -
v_gene: TRBV29-1
abundance: many
j_gene: TRBJ2-7
CDR3nt: TGCAGCGTTGAAGATCTCGGGGGCAGGGGGATCGGCGAGCAGTACTTC
CDR3aa: CSVEDLGGRGIGEQYF

d_gene: TRBD1
v_gene: TRBV7-2
abundance: once
j_gene: TRBJ1-2
CDR3nt: TGTGCCAGCAGCCAGATAGACAGGGGATATGGCTACACCTTC
CDR3aa: CASSQIDRGYGYTF

d_gene: TRBD2
v_gene: TRBV6-2/TRBV6-3
abundance: -
j_gene: TRBJ2-5
CDR3nt: TGTGCCAGCAGTTACGGGCTAGCGGGGGATGAGACCCAGTACTTC
CDR3aa: CASSYGLAGDETQYF

d_gene: TRBD1
v_gene: TRBV4-2
abundance: many
j_gene: TRBJ1-4
CDR3nt: TGTGCCAGCAGCCAAGATAAGGGACAGGGTTTTGAAAAACTGTTTTTT
CDR3aa: CASSQDKGQGFEKLFF

d_gene: -
v_gene: TRBV28
abundance: -
j_gene: TRBJ1-1
CDR3nt: TGTGGGACGGAGATGAGCCTGAACACTGAAGCTTTCTTT
CDR3aa: CGTEMSLNTEAFF

d_gene: TRBD1
v_gene: TRBV7-9
abundance: -
j_gene: TRBJ2-3
CDR3nt: TGTGCCAGCAGACCCAACAGGGGGCCTAGCACAGATACGCAGTATTTT
CDR3aa: CASRPNRGPSTDTQYF

d_gene: -
v_gene: TRBV12-3/TRBV12-4
abundance: few
j_gene: TRBJ2-7
CDR3nt: TGTGCCAGCAGTTCCCCGGAGACGGAACTCTACGAGCAGTACTTC
CDR3aa: CASSSPETELYEQYF

d_gene: -
v_gene: TRBV29-1
abundance: few
j_gene: TRBJ2-6
CDR3nt: TGCAGCGTTGATCATGGGGCCAACGTCCTGACTTTC
CDR3aa: CSVDHGANVLTF

d_gene: TRBD2
v_gene: TRBV6-1
abundance: few
j_gene: TRBJ2-7
CDR3nt: TGTGCCAGCAGGGACAGCGGGAGCCACTACGAGCAGTACTTC
CDR3aa: CASRDSGSHYEQYF

d_gene: -
v_gene: TRBV6-5
abundance: -
j_gene: TRBJ1-4
CDR3nt: TGTGCCAGCAGTTACGGGGGGTCGGTTGGTGAAAAACTGTTTTTT
CDR3aa: CASSYGGSVGEKLFF

d_gene: TRBD1
v_gene: TRBV7-9
abundance: -
j_gene: TRBJ1-6
CDR3nt: TGTGCCAGCAGCACGACAGGGGGTTTTTCACCCCTCCACTTT
CDR3aa: CASSTTGGFSPLHF

d_gene: -
v_gene: TRBV28
abundance: few
j_gene: TRBJ2-7
CDR3nt: TGTGCCAGCAGGAGCGGACTCTCCTACGAGCAGTACTTC
CDR3aa: CASRSGLSYEQYF

d_gene: TRBD2
v_gene: TRBV12-3/TRBV12-4
abundance: few
j_gene: TRBJ2-1
CDR3nt: TGTGCCAGCAGGACTAGCGGAGACCCCTACAATGAGCAGTTCTTC
CDR3aa: CASRTSGDPYNEQFF

d_gene: -
v_gene: TRBV7-9
abundance: -
j_gene: TRBJ2-7
CDR3nt: TGTGCCATCAGCTTTCCCCCCGATGTAGCGGACTACGAGCAGTACTTC
CDR3aa: CAISFPPDVADYEQYF

d_gene: -
v_gene: TRBV7-9
abundance: -
j_gene: TRBJ2-7
CDR3nt: TGTGCCAGCGGCGAAACGGGCGCCTACGAGCAGTACTTC
CDR3aa: CASGETGAYEQYF

d_gene: -
v_gene: TRBV7-9
abundance: -
j_gene: TRBJ2-1
CDR3nt: TGTGCCAGCAGCCCTGCTAGCCGTATTTACTACAATGAGCAGTTCTTC
CDR3aa: CASSPASRIYYNEQFF

d_gene: TRBD1
v_gene: TRBV11-2
abundance: -
j_gene: TRBJ1-1
CDR3nt: TGTGCCAGCAGCTTATTACAGGGGGCAATGAACACTGAAGCTTTCTTT
CDR3aa: CASSLLQGAMNTEAFF

d_gene: -
v_gene: TRBV27
abundance: few
j_gene: TRBJ2-7
CDR3nt: TGTGCCAGCGGCCCTTACTACGAGCAGTACTTC
CDR3aa: CASGPYYEQYF

d_gene: -
v_gene: TRBV7-3
abundance: few
j_gene: TRBJ2-2
CDR3nt: TGTGCCAGCAGCACCGACAACACCGGGGAGCTGTTTTTT
CDR3aa: CASSTDNTGELFF

d_gene: -
v_gene: TRBV7-2
abundance: -
j_gene: TRBJ2-1
CDR3nt: TGTGCCAGCAGCTTAGAGGTAGGGGGAGGGCCCCTCAATGAGCAGTTCTTC
CDR3aa: CASSLEVGGGPLNEQFF